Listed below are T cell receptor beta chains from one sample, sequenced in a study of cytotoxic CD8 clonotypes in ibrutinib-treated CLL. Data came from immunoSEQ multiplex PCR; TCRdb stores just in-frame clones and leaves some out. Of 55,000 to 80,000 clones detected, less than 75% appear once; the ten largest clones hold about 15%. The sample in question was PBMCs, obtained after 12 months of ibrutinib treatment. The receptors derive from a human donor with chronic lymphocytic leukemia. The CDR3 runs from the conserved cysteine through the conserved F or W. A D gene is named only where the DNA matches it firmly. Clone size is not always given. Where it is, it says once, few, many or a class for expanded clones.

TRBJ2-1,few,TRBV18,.,TGTGCCAGCTCGCCCTTAAACCGTGCCGGGACTTCCTTCAATGAGCAGTTCTTC,CASSPLNRAGTSFNEQFF
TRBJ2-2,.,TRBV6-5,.,TGTGCCAGCAGAGGGGGTCCCGGGGAGCTGTTTTTT,CASRGGPGELFF
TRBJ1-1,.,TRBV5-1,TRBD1,TGCGCCAGCAGCACGGGACAGTCCAAATTTGGCACTGAAGCTTTCTTT,CASSTGQSKFGTEAFF
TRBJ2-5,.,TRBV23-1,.,TGCGCCAGCAGTCAATCCCGGCAGACCAGGCCGTACTTC,CASSQSRQTRPYF
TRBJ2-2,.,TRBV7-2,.,TGTGCCAGCAGCTTATCCCCCAGGGGTGGGGAGCTGTTTTTT,CASSLSPRGGELFF
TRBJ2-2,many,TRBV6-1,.,TGTGCCCTCTGGGGGCGCACCGGGGAGCTGTTTTTT,CALWGRTGELFF
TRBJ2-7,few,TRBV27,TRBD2,TGTGCCACCGCTCCCCGGGGCGGGACTAGCGGCCACGAGCAGTACTTC,CATAPRGGTSGHEQYF
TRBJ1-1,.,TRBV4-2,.,TGTGCCAGCAGCCAGGAAGCACCAAACACTGAAGCTTTCTTT,CASSQEAPNTEAFF
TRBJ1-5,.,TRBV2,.,TGTGCCAGCAGTGAGGGGTGGAGTCAGCCCCAGCATTTT,CASSEGWSQPQHF
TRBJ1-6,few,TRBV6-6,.,TGTGCCAGCAGCCTTCTATTAGGCGATTCACCCCTCCACTTT,CASSLLLGDSPLHF
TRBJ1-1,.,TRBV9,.,TGTGCCAGCAGCGTAGTGTGGGGTTTAAACACTGAAGCTTTCTTT,CASSVVWGLNTEAFF
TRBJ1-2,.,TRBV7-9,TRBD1,TGTGCCAGCACCTCAGGGGGGAAGAATGGCTACACCTTC,CASTSGGKNGYTF